Presented here are 29 T cell receptor beta chains from one specimen sequenced in a study of identifying expanded T cells in peripheral blood (dated by TCRdb to between 2018 and 2021). The library was produced with the immunoSEQ multiplex PCR assay. The source is immuneACCESS, and TCRdb retained only in-frame sequences with V and J called. Part of the clones is not carried over; for the studies checked, unresolved V genes explain less than half of this, and the remainder is unexplained. The sample includes about 78,000 clones, with 84% observed a single time. Clones ranked in the top ten supply approximately 20% of the sample. The sequenced material came from blood. The receptors shown here come from a person aged 18 to 70 in good health.

V is TRBV5-6 and J is TRBJ1-1; D is possibly TRBD1 (6 bases). CDR3 length equals 15 residues. Trimming shortened V by 4 bases and J by 0 bases, and 13 bases separated the two germline ends. The germline V gene has CDR1 SGHDT and CDR2 YYEEEE. CDR3 in DNA: TGTGCCAGCAGCCTACAGGGTTTCATGAACACTGAAGCTTTCTTT. Residues: CASSLQGFMNTEAFF.

V gene TRBV27 combines with J gene TRBJ2-2; D remains unclear. Trimming took off 5 bases at V and 2 bases at J, with 6 bases between the two ends. Germline V CDR1 and CDR2: MNHEY, SMNVEV (reference sequence). The CDR3 runs 13 residues. The CDR3: CASSPLNTGELFF. DNA for the CDR3: TGTGCCAGCAGTCCCCTTAACACCGGGGAGCTGTTTTTT.

The J gene is TRBJ2-3, the V gene TRBV13; 13 nucleotides agree with TRBD2. The CDR3 has 18 residues. J lost 0 bases, V lost 5 bases, and 8 bases had no gene match. Germline V gives CDR1 PRHDT, CDR2 FYEKMQ (reference sequence). CDR3 coding DNA: TGTGCCAGCAGCAAAGGGACTAGCGGGGCCGCTAGCACAGATACGCAGTATTTT. Translated, it gives CASSKGTSGAASTDTQYF.

V usage is TRBV7-2 and J usage is TRBJ2-7; 9 bases match TRBD2. Trimming cost V 7 bases and J 6 bases; bases outside gene matches: 13. Germline lookup yields CDR1 SGHTA and CDR2 FQGNSA. The CDR3 spans 15 residues. The CDR3 sequence: CASTSLAGVFGEQYF. The CDR3 coding sequence is TGTGCCAGCACCTCCTTAGCGGGAGTTTTTGGCGAGCAGTACTTC. Looking up the rest from reference TRBV7-2 and TRBJ2-7 gives the full variable domain: GAGVSQSPSNKVTEKGKDVELRCDPISGHTALYWYRQSLGQGLEFLIYFQGNSAPDKSGLPSDRFSAERTGGSVSTLTIQRTQQEDSAVYLCASTSLAGVFGEQYFGPGTRLTVT.

The V call is TRBV30, the J call TRBJ1-2; D gene ambiguous. Trimming stripped 0 bases from V and 4 bases from J, with 3 bases between. Germline lookup yields CDR1 GTSNPN and CDR2 SVGIG (reference sequence). The CDR3 has 11 residues. In nucleotides, the CDR3 is TGTGCCTGGAGTGTGGGCTATGGCTACACCTTC. Protein product: CAWSVGYGYTF.

Many counts were recorded for this clone. The chain couples TRBV11-2 to TRBJ2-1; a weak D match, TRBD1 (6 bases). The CDR3 has 16 residues. Trimming took 2 bases from V and 6 from J, leaving 17 bases between them. Germline CDR1 reads SGHAT; CDR2 reads FQNNGV. CDR3 coding DNA: TGTGCCAGCAGCTTATATAGGACAGAGGAGTCCAATGAGCAGTTCTTC. Its translation is CASSLYRTEESNEQFF.

This clone appeared a single time. The V call is TRBV5-8, the J call TRBJ1-4; D is possibly TRBD1 (5 bases). The ends were cut back, 0 bases at V and 3 bases at J, with 15 bases in the middle. The CDR3 is 17 residues long. Germline V CDR1 and CDR2: SGHTS, YDEGEE. CDR3: CASSLGGDPAANEKLFF. The DNA of the CDR3 is TGTGCCAGCAGCTTGGGGGGGGACCCGGCGGCTAATGAAAAACTGTTTTTT.

This chain connects TRBV7-3 to TRBJ2-1; 10 nucleotides line up with TRBD2. The germline V gene encodes CDR1 SGHTA and CDR2 FQGTGA. The CDR3 runs 15 residues. V was pared by 5 bases and J by 6 bases, with 7 bases of the junction left unmatched. CDR3 coding DNA: TGTGCCAGCAGCCCATTACTAGCGGGAAGCAATGAGCAGTTCTTC. Translating it yields CASSPLLAGSNEQFF.

The CDR3 reads CASKNREEGGYEQYF. CDR3 sequence (DNA): TGTGCCAGCAAAAACAGGGAAGAGGGGGGGTACGAGCAGTACTTC. This sequence joins TRBV6-5 and TRBJ2-7, with D possibly matching TRBD2 (7 bases). V lost 7 bases to trimming and J lost 4 bases, with 20 bases between them. Germline CDR1 and CDR2: MNHEY and SVGAGI. The CDR3 is 15 amino acids.

The J gene is TRBJ2-1, the V gene TRBV19, with a tentative D call TRBD1 (6 bases). The CDR3 is made up of 16 amino acids. Trimming removed 1 base at V and 5 bases at J, with 15 bases between. The germline V gene encodes CDR1 LNHDA and CDR2 SQIVND (reference sequence). CDR3 sequence: CASSIGFPGANNEQFF. The CDR3 DNA reads as TGTGCCAGTAGTATAGGGTTCCCAGGGGCAAACAATGAGCAGTTCTTC.

The rearrangement uses TRBV28 and TRBJ1-1; D not resolved. Trimming cost V 7 bases and J 3 bases, with 9 bases left between them. In germline, CDR1 is MDHEN, CDR2 SYDVKM. The CDR3 sequence is 12 residues long. CDR3 loop: CASKISDTEAFF. DNA of the CDR3: TGTGCCAGCAAAATTTCGGACACTGAAGCTTTCTTT.

J is TRBJ2-2 and V is TRBV27; the match to TRBD1 covers 8 bases. Per the germline V gene, CDR1 is MNHEY and CDR2 is SMNVEV (reference sequence). Unmatched junction bases numbered 6, after V lost 5 bases and J lost 1 base. The CDR3 runs 16 residues. CDR3 sequence: CASSRTGTGNTGELFF. CDR3 in DNA: TGTGCCAGCAGTAGGACCGGGACAGGGAACACCGGGGAGCTGTTTTTT.

V is TRBV9 and J is TRBJ2-7, with no clear D. CDR3 size: 13 residues. V lost 0 bases, J lost 5 bases, and 9 bases lay in between. CDR1 is SGDLS and CDR2 is YYNGEE in the germline V gene. The CDR3 sequence: CASSVVPLDEQYF. As DNA, the CDR3 is TGTGCCAGCAGCGTAGTACCCCTGGACGAGCAGTACTTC.

Only one count was recorded for this clone. The V call is TRBV10-3, the J call TRBJ2-2; the D is unclear. V gave up 4 bases and J gave up 0 bases, with 3 bases separating them. Germline CDR1 and CDR2: ENHRY and SYGVKD. This CDR3 region has 13 residues. The CDR3 DNA is TGTGCCATCAGTGGAACGAACACCGGGGAGCTGTTTTTT. Protein product: CAISGTNTGELFF.

On this clone itself: The junction departs from the called germline gene at one end, perhaps through a read error. The CDR3 DNA sequence: TGTGCTAGCAGCGCCGGGCCCCCTGGGGCAGATACGCAGTATTTT. Its protein product is CASSAGPPGADTQYF. The chain has TRBV7-7 and TRBJ2-3; no definite D call. Germline lookup yields CDR1 SSHAT and CDR2 FNYEAQ (reference sequence). The CDR3 spans 15 residues.

This chain links TRBV7-2 with TRBJ2-1; 9 nucleotides align to TRBD2. Trimming removed 1 base from V and 7 bases from J; junction bases left unmatched: 11. The germline V gene encodes CDR1 SGHTA and CDR2 FQGNSA. The CDR3 loop spans 17 amino acids. This CDR3 reads CASSLVGLAGRLNEQFF. The DNA for the CDR3 is TGTGCCAGCAGCTTAGTAGGGCTAGCGGGGCGTCTGAATGAGCAGTTCTTC.

The chain employs TRBV19 and TRBJ1-2; unclear D gene. V lost 0 bases and J 3 bases, leaving 11 bases between the germline ends. From germline, CDR1 is LNHDA and CDR2 SQIVND (reference sequence). The CDR3 extends over 15 amino acids. The CDR3 here is CASSIDRGFDYGYTF. The DNA for the CDR3 is TGTGCCAGTAGTATAGATAGAGGGTTCGACTATGGCTACACCTTC.

This clone was seen a few times. The V gene is TRBV7-9, the J gene TRBJ2-1; 9 bases match TRBD2. V trimming: 5 bases; J trimming: 4 bases; junction bases outside the gene matches: 6. CDR1 is SEHNR and CDR2 is FQNEAQ in the germline V gene (reference sequence). The CDR3 covers 15 residues. The CDR3 DNA follows: TGTGCCAGCAGCCGAGCGGGAGGATCATACAATGAGCAGTTCTTC. Its protein is CASSRAGGSYNEQFF.

This clone has just one count. The rearrangement joins TRBV18 to TRBJ1-2, with D unresolved. The CDR3 consists of 15 residues. Looked up from germline, CDR1 is KGHSH and CDR2 is LQKENI. Trimming took 0 bases from V and 1 from J, leaving 9 bases between them. The CDR3 coding sequence is TGTGCCAGCTCACCACCCAACAGTTATAACTATGGCTACACCTTC. Residues: CASSPPNSYNYGYTF.

J is TRBJ2-3 and V is TRBV10-3; no clear D gene. Germline lookup yields CDR1 ENHRY and CDR2 SYGVKD. Trimming left V 0 bases short and J 0 bases short, with 10 bases between. The CDR3 length is 16 residues. CDR3 DNA sequence: TGTGCCATCAGTGAGTCGGGCGGAACTAGCACAGATACGCAGTATTTT. Translated: CAISESGGTSTDTQYF.

The rearrangement links TRBV7-2 to TRBJ2-5, with 8 positions matching TRBD1. Germline trimming cut 4 bases from V and 7 bases from J; bases unmatched to any gene: 8. Germline CDR1 reads SGHTA; CDR2 reads FQGNSA. The CDR3 loop spans 14 amino acids. The CDR3 region has the DNA TGTGCCAGCAGCTGGGGACAGGCCAAAGGGACCCAGTACTTC. It translates to CASSWGQAKGTQYF. Full variable domain (outside the CDR3, taken from reference TRBV7-2 and TRBJ2-5): GAGVSQSPSNKVTEKGKDVELRCDPISGHTALYWYRQSLGQGLEFLIYFQGNSAPDKSGLPSDRFSAERTGGSVSTLTIQRTQQEDSAVYLCASSWGQAKGTQYFGPGTRLLVL.

The V call is TRBV6-6, the J call TRBJ1-4; the D gene is possibly TRBD1 (5 bases). CDR1 is MNHNY, CDR2 SVGAGI, per germline (reference sequence). Trimming shortened V by 1 base and J by 5 bases, and 11 bases separated the two germline ends. The CDR3 loop spans 15 amino acids. The CDR3 nucleotides are TGTGCCAGCAGTTACTATGGGGAGGGGAATGAAAAACTGTTTTTT. Protein sequence: CASSYYGEGNEKLFF.

This clone has only one observation. The CDR3 region has the DNA TGTGCCACCATAGCACAGGGTCCGAGGAGCAATCAGCCCCAGCATTTT. Residues: CATIAQGPRSNQPQHF. The chain couples TRBV28 to TRBJ1-5, with a possible D match to TRBD1 (6 bases). V dropped 10 bases and J dropped 1 base, with 20 bases sitting between them. The CDR3 consists of 16 residues. CDR1 MDHEN and CDR2 SYDVKM come from the germline V gene.

The chain employs TRBV14 and TRBJ2-1; D is possibly TRBD2 (7 bases). The CDR3 contains 17 residues. CDR1 is SGHDN, CDR2 FVKESK, per germline. Trimming left V 1 base short and J 0 bases short, with 13 bases between. The CDR3 sequence: CASSQVGGLRSYNEQFF. The CDR3 DNA reads TGTGCCAGCAGCCAAGTGGGGGGGCTACGCTCCTACAATGAGCAGTTCTTC.

The CDR3 region is CASSTRPGTGSGGYTF. CDR3 nucleotide sequence: TGTGCCAGCAGTACTCGTCCCGGGACAGGTTCGGGGGGCTACACCTTC. This chain uses TRBV28 with TRBJ1-2; TRBD1 aligns across 8 bases. Germline V gives CDR1 MDHEN, CDR2 SYDVKM. This CDR3 spans 16 amino acids. V lost 5 bases and J lost 8; bases outside the gene matches: 16.

V and J are TRBV15 and TRBJ1-5, with D uncertain. The germline V gene has CDR1 LNHNV and CDR2 YYDKDF (reference sequence). The CDR3 consists of 16 residues. V lost 1 base, J lost 1 base, and 11 bases lay in between. The CDR3 DNA is TGTGCCACCAGCAGAGCCTACAGTACGAGCAATCAGCCCCAGCATTTT. This sequence encodes CATSRAYSTSNQPQHF.

This chain joins TRBV7-2 and TRBJ1-4; no reliable D call. Germline assignment: CDR1 SGHTA and CDR2 FQGNSA. The CDR3 has 14 amino acids. Trimming left V 2 bases short and J 1 base short, with 5 bases between. The CDR3 DNA reads as TGTGCCAGCAGCTTACGGGAAACTAATGAAAAACTGTTTTTT. It encodes CASSLRETNEKLFF.

The chain uses TRBV4-3 and TRBJ1-4; 7 bases fit TRBD1. The V gene end was trimmed by 0 bases and the J gene end by 8 bases; junction bases not matched to a gene: 6. The CDR3 length is 15 residues. CDR1 and CDR2 from the germline V gene are LGHNA and YSLEER. CDR3 sequence reads: CASSQDDREVEKLFF. The CDR3 nucleotides read TGCGCCAGCAGCCAAGACGACAGGGAGGTCGAAAAACTGTTTTTT.

The V gene is TRBV28, the J gene TRBJ1-2; 7 bases are a match to TRBD1. V lost 6 bases, J lost 7 bases, and 5 bases stayed unmatched. The germline V gene encodes CDR1 MDHEN and CDR2 SYDVKM. The CDR3 extends over 12 amino acids. The CDR3 reads CASRDRVSGYTF. The CDR3 DNA sequence: TGTGCCAGCAGAGACAGGGTCTCTGGCTACACCTTC.